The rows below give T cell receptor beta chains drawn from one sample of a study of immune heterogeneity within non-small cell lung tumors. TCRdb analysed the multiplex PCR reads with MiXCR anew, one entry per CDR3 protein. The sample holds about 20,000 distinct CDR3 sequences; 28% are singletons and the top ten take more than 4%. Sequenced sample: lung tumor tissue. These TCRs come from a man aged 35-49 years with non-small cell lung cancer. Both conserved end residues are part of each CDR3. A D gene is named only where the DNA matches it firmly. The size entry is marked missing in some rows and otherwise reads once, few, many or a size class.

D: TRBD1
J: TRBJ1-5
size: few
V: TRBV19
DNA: TGTGCCAGTACCGCGGACAGGGCAAGGCAGCCCCAGCATTTT
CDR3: CASTADRARQPQHF

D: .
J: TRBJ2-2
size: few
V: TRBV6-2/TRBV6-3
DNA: TGTGCCAGCAGGGACAAGAACACCGGGGAGCTGTTTTTT
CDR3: CASRDKNTGELFF

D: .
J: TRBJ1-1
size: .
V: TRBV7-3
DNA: TGTGCCAGCAGCTTAAGTTTAGCCGGGACTGAAGCTTTCTTT
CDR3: CASSLSLAGTEAFF

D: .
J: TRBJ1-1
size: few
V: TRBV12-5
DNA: TGTGCTAGTGGTTTAAGGGTGAACACTGAAGCTTTCTTT
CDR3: CASGLRVNTEAFF

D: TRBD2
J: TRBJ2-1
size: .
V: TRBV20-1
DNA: TGCAGTGCCCCGCCCCCTAGCGGGAGTCTGAATGAGCAGTTCTTC
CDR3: CSAPPPSGSLNEQFF

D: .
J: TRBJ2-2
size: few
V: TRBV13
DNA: TGTGCCAGCAGCTTAGTGAGTACAGCTAACACCGGGGAGCTGTTTTTT
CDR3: CASSLVSTANTGELFF

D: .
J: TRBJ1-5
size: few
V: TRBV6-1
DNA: TGTGCCAGCAGTGTCCAAGGACCCATCGCTCGGCCCCAGCATTTT
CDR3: CASSVQGPIARPQHF

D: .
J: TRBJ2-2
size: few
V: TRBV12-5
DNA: TGTGCTAGTGTGGACGCAGACACCGGGGAGCTGTTTTTT
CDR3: CASVDADTGELFF

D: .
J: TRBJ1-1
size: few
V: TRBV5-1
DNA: TGCGCCAGCAGCTTGGCCGGGGGCATGAACACTGAAGCTTTCTTT
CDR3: CASSLAGGMNTEAFF

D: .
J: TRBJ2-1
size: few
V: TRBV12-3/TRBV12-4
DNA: TGTGCCAGCACCATTTTACACGGGAAACGTGGCTACAATGAGCAGTTCTTC
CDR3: CASTILHGKRGYNEQFF

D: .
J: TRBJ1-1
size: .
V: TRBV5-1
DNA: TGCGCCAGCAGCCCCAACCTTCGGGAAGCTTTCTTT
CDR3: CASSPNLREAFF

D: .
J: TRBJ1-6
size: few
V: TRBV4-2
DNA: TGTGCCAGCAGCCTTACCTCGAGCTCCTATAATTCACCCCTCCACTTT
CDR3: CASSLTSSSYNSPLHF

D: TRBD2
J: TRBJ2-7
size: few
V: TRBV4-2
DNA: TGTGCCAGCAGCCAAGTAGCGGGAGGGAATTACGAGCAGTACTTC
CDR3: CASSQVAGGNYEQYF

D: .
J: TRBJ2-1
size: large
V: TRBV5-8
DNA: TGTGCCAGCAGCTTGGGTGTGGGAGACGGCTACAATGAGCAGTTCTTC
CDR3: CASSLGVGDGYNEQFF

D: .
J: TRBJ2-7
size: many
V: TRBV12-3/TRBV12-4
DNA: TGTGCCAGCAGTTTATGGGGGCGCTACGAGCAGTACTTC
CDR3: CASSLWGRYEQYF

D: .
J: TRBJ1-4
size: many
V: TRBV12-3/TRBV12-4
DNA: TGTGCCAGCTCTCGGGGTATCAATGAAAAACTGTTTTTT
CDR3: CASSRGINEKLFF

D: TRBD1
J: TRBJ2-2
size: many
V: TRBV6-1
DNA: TGTGCCACCCGGACAGGTGCGAACACCGGGGAGCTGTTTTTT
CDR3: CATRTGANTGELFF